This T cell receptor beta chain was retrieved from a study of cytomegalovirus exposure and HLA in healthy donors (dated by TCRdb to the late 2010s). Background on the whole study: An earlier analysis of several hundred of the donors reported more than 250 Gb of sequence data and around 110 million unique TCR beta sequences from about 200 million T cells. An early release that covered fewer than 800 HLA-typed donors contained approximately 300 gigabases of sequencing data and roughly 84 million unique TCR sequences. Of the 398 genotyped donors, over 65% fell in the genetic ancestry cluster associated with self-reported Caucasian donors. The aim of the study was to test whether cataloging public T cell receptors could identify signatures of past pathogen exposure. The study used immunosequencing to profile the T cell repertoires of several hundred subjects and linked those repertoires to cytomegalovirus serostatus. A separate validation cohort of 100 to 150 different subjects was used in addition to the 666-subject first cohort. The study combined high-throughput TCR immunosequencing, statistical association of individual TCRs with disease status, and machine learning to predict cytomegalovirus infection status. A later analysis re-examined previously published TCR beta repertoires from more than 650 donors and added high-resolution HLA genotyping to investigate patterns of TCR occurrence. Rather than drawing on any new phenotypic data, the later analysis identified candidate immune exposures from TCR beta sequences and the way those sequences occurred across donors. In an earlier analysis of over 550 of the donors, high-throughput TCR beta sequencing was used to judge whether each TCR beta V gene segment behaved as functional or pseudogenic. Donor age, sex, ethnicity and CMV serostatus were collected together with the repertoire data. Genome-wide SNP genotypes for about three fifths of the 666 donors were used in a later genetic analysis, which treated that subset as a discovery cohort. All discovery cohort repertoires had been generated on a single sequencing platform. Class I and class II HLA loci were covered by the typing at four-digit resolution. Typing coverage varied by locus: about 629-630 donors for A, B, C, DRB1 and DQB1; about 520 for DQA1; 600 to 610 for DPA1; 400 to 480 for DPB1. About five DR-DQ haplotypes were handled as single units for association and clustering because linkage in the cohort was strong. On average, about 240,000 unique TCR beta nucleotide sequences were sequenced per donor among roughly 430 genotyped donors of the cohort, with about 19% of those sequences being non-productive. Study-wide conclusions, independent of this receptor: A group of highly shared sequence variants was considered likely to be a technical artifact of the sequencing pipeline. CMV serostatus was the only immune exposure information available for the cohort. The classifier was reported to diagnose cytomegalovirus status with high specificity and sensitivity in both the original and validation cohorts. Most TCR sequences were seen in very few donors, while some public TCRs were found in many individuals. Correlated functional status among segregating V segments might reflect linkage disequilibrium, but an unknown experimental factor could not be ruled out. Several of the top co-occurrence clusters appeared to be linked to parvovirus B19, influenza, CMV and Epstein-Barr virus, according to a later analysis. Because HLA typing was unavailable for some donors at each locus, only the typed subset was used in association tests. A later analysis found that TCR association rates varied across HLA loci, with DRB1 alleles showing the most associated TCRs and HLA-C alleles the fewest. In a later analysis, HLA-associated TCR beta chains showed more clonal expansion and lower generation probabilities than non-associated chains that were equally common. A further reported finding was that TCR beta sequences accurately predicted the HLA-A and HLA-B alleles for most subjects in the first cohort. The earlier analysis of 587 of the donors excluded 15 to 20 rarely observed V segments, including chromosome 9 orphons, because counts were too low. The cohort was sequenced for TCR beta chains only, and without alpha or paired-chain data the features that could be detected were limited. Roughly uniform sequencing depth across donors was assumed in presence/absence analyses, although this assumption may not hold. The authors suggested that the approach could potentially be extended to other disease states and immunological phenotypes. According to a later genetic analysis, donors in an Asian-associated ancestry cluster had fewer N-insertions in productive TCRs than the approximately 650-donor mean. Specific HLA alleles were associated with 15,000 to 20,000 TCR beta sequences at a false discovery rate of 0.05 in a later analysis. Three of the identified cytomegalovirus-associated TCR beta chains were confirmed in vitro to be specific for cytomegalovirus antigens. When HLA alleles, especially DR and DQ, strongly co-occurred, attributing TCR associations to individual alleles was difficult. In a later genetic analysis, a missense DCLRE1C variant was associated with V-gene and J-gene trimming of TCR beta chains, and the association was replicated in an independent cohort. Some IMGT-functional V segments, including TRBV6-2 and TRBV6-3, could not be distinguished by the 87-base-pair reads and were therefore excluded. A total of roughly 160 TCR beta chains were listed by the study as associated with cytomegalovirus. Broadly in line with IMGT annotations, most TCR beta V segments showed up in productive rearrangements about 87% or about 30% of the time in an earlier analysis of several hundred of the donors. A later analysis found that most CMV-associated TCR beta chains appeared HLA-restricted, with HLA associations seemingly driven largely by CMV exposure.

In total, 500 to 700 healthy bone marrow donors made up the cohort. At the time of sampling, all cohort members were nominally healthy, though unrecorded immune exposures were likely present. The donor tested CMV seronegative, placing the donor among the roughly 400 seronegative members of the cohort. Every donor gave a peripheral blood sample, and the peripheral blood mononuclear cells from that sample were used for TCR beta sequencing. The Qiagen DNeasy Blood Extraction Kit was used to extract genomic DNA from the blood cell samples. The CDR3 measures 14 amino acids from cysteine to phenylalanine. Of the read, only the CDR3 DNA is kept; its 42 bases are in frame from base 1. V loses 0 bases of germline sequence and J loses 1 base, and the interval between the two ends is 6 bases. Reading the germline V gene gives CDR1 SGHDN and CDR2 FVKESK. Libraries were constructed by the immunoSEQ multiplex PCR assay. For the multiplex PCR, a mixture combining 60 forward primers for TCR Vbeta segments and 13 reverse primers for TCR Jbeta segments was used. Amplification of the CDR3 region of rearranged TCR beta genes was performed with a multiplex PCR assay on genomic DNA. The Illumina HiSeq System was used to sequence the amplified TCR beta libraries as 87-base-pair reads. The source study handled its data this way. A later analysis counted about 82 million unique TCR beta chains across the 666 repertoires, and some 11 million of these chains were shared by at least two donors. Raw reads were error-corrected and collapsed into unique sequences with a nearest-neighbor algorithm that merged closely related sequences to remove PCR and sequencing errors. V, D and J gene segments were assigned by aligning CDR3 sequences to IMGT reference sequences. For a sequence to be retained, a match of at least six nucleotides to both a V gene segment and a J gene segment was required. A rearrangement was called productive if the CDR3 had no stop codons and remained in frame with V and J, and every other rearrangement was called non-productive. CDR3 was defined by IMGT convention, running from the second conserved V-encoded cysteine to the conserved J-encoded phenylalanine. In an earlier analysis of more than 550 of the donors, sequences lacking an unambiguous match to a single V gene segment were excluded. In an earlier analysis of 500 to 750 of the donors, V segments were called functional above 56.7% productive rearrangements and were called segregating when the between-donor standard deviation exceeded 5%. A statistical classification framework was developed to diagnose cytomegalovirus status using the catalog of TCR beta chain sequences. V and J gene assignment, in a later analysis, came from comparing TCR nucleotide sequences with IMGT/GENE-DB human TR gene sequences. The TCRdist pipeline was used in a later analysis to assign CDR3 sequences and most-parsimonious VDJ recombination scenarios. A later analysis defined each TCR beta chain by its CDR3 amino acid sequence plus V-gene family, and excluded reads lacking a unique V-gene family. To address suspected cross-contamination and a sequencing artifact, a later analysis removed roughly 640 highly shared, low-generation-probability nucleotide sequences. In a later analysis, a clonal expansion index was calculated for each public chain from normalized within-repertoire ranks of inferred template counts. In a later analysis, generation probabilities were computed using a VDJ recombination model fitted to out-of-frame rearrangements, and the results were checked against IGoR. Hypergeometric tests were used in a later analysis to score TCR-TCR, TCR-HLA and TCR-CMV co-occurrence, with a repertoire-size bias correction applied to the TCR pairs. A later analysis estimated false discovery rates by permuting HLA or CMV assignments 20 times. In a later analysis, co-occurring TCRs were grouped using DBSCAN, with TCRdist sequence similarity added in when clustering inside HLA-allele-positive subsets. For co-occurrence clustering, repertoires with fewer than 30,000 or more than 120,000 public chains were excluded, along with roughly five repertoires with anomalous nucleotide sharing. The table comes from immuneACCESS by way of TCRdb, which keeps in-frame sequences with V and J called. Part of the clones is missing from these tables; in studies checked, under half for an unresolved V gene and the rest for unknown reasons. V and J calls and clone size are as listed in that table; D and trimming were resolved from the DNA. The sample table records 100,000 to 150,000 clones; over 65% of these occur just once. About 1.8% of the sample rests with the top ten.

As concerns this clone: This clone's antigen is unknown. Base qualities are missing; no much larger clone stands one base away.

This receptor was obtained from a man aged 18 to 29 in good health and CMV-seronegative. The receptor chain draws on TRBV14 and TRBJ1-1, with the D gene not confidently named. The sequencing input was PBMCs. The DNA sequence is TGTGCCAGCAGCCAAGATAAGCCGAACACTGAAGCTTTCTTT. Translated, it gives CASSQDKPNTEAFF.